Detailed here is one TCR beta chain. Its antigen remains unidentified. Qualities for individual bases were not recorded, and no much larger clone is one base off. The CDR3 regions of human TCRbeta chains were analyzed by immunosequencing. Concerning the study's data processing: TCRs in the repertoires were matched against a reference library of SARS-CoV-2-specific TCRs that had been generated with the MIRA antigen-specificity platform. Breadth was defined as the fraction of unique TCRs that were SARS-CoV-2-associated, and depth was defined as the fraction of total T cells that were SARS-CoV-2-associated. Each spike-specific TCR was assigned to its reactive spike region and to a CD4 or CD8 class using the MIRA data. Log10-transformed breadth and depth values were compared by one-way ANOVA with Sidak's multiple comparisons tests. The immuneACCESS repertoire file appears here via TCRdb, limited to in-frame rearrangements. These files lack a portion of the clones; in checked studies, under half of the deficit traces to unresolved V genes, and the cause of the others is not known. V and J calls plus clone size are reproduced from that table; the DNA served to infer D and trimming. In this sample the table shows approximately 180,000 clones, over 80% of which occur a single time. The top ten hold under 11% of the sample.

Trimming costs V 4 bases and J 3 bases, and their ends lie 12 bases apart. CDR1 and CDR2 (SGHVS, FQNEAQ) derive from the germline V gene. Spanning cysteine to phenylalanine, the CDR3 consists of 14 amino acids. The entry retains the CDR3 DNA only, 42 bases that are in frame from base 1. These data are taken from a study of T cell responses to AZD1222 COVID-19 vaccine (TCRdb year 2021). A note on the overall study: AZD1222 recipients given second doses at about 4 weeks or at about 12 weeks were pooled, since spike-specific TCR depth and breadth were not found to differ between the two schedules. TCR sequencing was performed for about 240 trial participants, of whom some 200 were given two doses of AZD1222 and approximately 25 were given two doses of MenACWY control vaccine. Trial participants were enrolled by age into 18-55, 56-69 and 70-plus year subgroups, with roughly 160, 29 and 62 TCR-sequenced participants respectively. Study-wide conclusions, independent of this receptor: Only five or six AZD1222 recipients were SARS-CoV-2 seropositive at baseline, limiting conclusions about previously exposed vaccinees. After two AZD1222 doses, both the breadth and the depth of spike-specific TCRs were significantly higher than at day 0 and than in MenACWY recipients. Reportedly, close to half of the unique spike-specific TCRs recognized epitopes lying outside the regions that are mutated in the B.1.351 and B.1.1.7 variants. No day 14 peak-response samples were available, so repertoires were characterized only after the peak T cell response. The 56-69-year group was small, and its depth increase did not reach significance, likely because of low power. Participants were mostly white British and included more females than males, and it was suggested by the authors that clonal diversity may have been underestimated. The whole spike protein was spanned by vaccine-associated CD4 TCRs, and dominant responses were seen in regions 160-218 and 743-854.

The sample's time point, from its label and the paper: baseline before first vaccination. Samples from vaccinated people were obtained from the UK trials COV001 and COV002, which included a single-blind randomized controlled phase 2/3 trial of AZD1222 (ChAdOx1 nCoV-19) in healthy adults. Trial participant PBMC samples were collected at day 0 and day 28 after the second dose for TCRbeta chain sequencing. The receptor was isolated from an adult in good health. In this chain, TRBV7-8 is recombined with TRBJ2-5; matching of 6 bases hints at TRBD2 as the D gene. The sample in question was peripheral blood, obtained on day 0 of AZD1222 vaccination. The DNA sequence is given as TGTGCCAGCAGCTCCTGGGAGGCGGAAGAGACCCAGTACTTC. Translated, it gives CASSSWEAEETQYF.